This entry features one TCR beta chain sequence. The data were obtained in a study of blood T cell repertoires in COVID-19. Study-wide background: Sample material is recorded as cDNA or gDNA derived from T cells, B-cell-depleted T cells, or PBMCs.

Germline assignment: CDR1 SQVTM and CDR2 ANQGSEA. The CDR3 length is 13 residues. The V end was cut by 4 bases, the J end by 7 bases, with 14 bases between. Original methodology: For nucleated cells, counts were estimated from reference gene primer amplification. Assay: immunoSEQ multiplex PCR; the TCRdb copy retains only in-frame clones and omits some. The V and J calls and the clone size are those of that table, but D and trimming were determined from the DNA. The sample records around 260,000 clones, roughly 85% being singletons. The sequence was obtained from a human donor in a cohort sampled during active COVID-19. The rearrangement joins TRBV29-1 to TRBJ1-5, with a tentative D call TRBD1 (6 bases). Sequenced sample: peripheral blood. CDR3 region: CSVGLGGEQPQHF. In nucleotides, the CDR3 is TGCAGCGTTGGCCTAGGGGGAGAACAGCCCCAGCATTTT.